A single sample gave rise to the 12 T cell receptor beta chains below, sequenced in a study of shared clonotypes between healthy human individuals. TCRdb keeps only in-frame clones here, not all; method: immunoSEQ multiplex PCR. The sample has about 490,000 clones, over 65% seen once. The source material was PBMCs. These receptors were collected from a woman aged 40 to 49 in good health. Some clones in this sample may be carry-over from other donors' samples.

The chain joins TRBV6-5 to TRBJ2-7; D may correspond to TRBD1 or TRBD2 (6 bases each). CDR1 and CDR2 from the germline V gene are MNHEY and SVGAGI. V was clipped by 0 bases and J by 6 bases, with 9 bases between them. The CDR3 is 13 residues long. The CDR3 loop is CASSYSWGAEQYF. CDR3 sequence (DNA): TGTGCCAGCAGTTACTCTTGGGGGGCCGAGCAGTACTTC.

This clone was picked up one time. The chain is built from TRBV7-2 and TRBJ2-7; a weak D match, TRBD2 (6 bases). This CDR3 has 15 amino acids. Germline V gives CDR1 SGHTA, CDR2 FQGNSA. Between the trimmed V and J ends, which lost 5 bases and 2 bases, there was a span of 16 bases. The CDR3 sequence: CASSRRASVTYEQYF. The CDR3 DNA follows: TGTGCCAGCAGCCGCCGGGCTAGCGTGACCTACGAGCAGTACTTC.

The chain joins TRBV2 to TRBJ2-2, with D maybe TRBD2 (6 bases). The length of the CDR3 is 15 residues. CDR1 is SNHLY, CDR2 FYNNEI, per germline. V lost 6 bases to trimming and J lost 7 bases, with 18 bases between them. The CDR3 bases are TGTGCCAGCAGGGCGGGGAGGATTGGAGTCGGGGAGCTGTTTTTT. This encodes CASRAGRIGVGELFF.

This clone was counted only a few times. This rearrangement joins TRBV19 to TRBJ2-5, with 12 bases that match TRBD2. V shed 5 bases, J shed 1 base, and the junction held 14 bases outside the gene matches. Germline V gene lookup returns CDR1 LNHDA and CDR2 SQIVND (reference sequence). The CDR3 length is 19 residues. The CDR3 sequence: CASSGGGLAGPGGQETQYF. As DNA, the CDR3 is TGTGCCAGTAGTGGGGGGGGACTAGCGGGTCCCGGAGGCCAAGAGACCCAGTACTTC.

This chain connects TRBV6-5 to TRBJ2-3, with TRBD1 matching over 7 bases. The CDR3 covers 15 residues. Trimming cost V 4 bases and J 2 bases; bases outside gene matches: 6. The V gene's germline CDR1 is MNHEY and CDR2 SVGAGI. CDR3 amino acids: CASSFLGTDTDTQYF. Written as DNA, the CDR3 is TGTGCCAGCAGTTTCCTCGGGACAGACACAGATACGCAGTATTTT.

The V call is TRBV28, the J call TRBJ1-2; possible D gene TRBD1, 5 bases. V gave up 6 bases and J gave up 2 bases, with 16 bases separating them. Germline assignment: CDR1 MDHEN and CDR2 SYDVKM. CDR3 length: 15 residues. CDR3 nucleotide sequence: TGTGCCAGCAGGCCTCAAGGACAACCGAACTATGGCTACACCTTC. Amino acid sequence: CASRPQGQPNYGYTF.

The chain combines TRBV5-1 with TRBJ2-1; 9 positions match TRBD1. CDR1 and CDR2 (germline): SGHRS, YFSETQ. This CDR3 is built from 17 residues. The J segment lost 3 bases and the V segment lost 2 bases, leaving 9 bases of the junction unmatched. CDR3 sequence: CASSFLFDRGVYNEQFF. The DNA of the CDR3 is TGCGCCAGCAGCTTCCTATTCGACAGGGGGGTCTACAATGAGCAGTTCTTC.

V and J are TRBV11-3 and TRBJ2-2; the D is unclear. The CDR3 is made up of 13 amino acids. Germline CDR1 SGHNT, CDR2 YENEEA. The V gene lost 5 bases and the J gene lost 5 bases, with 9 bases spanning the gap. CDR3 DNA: TGTGCCAGCAGCGCCCGAGCAACCGGGGAGCTGTTTTTT. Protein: CASSARATGELFF.

This CDR3 is CASSEYGGGDTQYF. In nucleotides, the CDR3 is TGTGCCAGCAGTGAATATGGGGGTGGAGATACGCAGTATTTT. This sequence joins TRBV2 and TRBJ2-3; D possibly uses TRBD1 or TRBD2 (5 bases each). CDR1 is SNHLY and CDR2 is FYNNEI in the germline V gene. Trimming took off 2 bases at V and 5 bases at J, with 11 bases between the two ends. The CDR3 consists of 14 residues. Drawing the rest from reference TRBV2 and TRBJ2-3, the complete variable domain is EPEVTQTPSHQVTQMGQEVILRCVPISNHLYFYWYRQILGQKVEFLVSFYNNEISEKSEIFDDQFSVERPDGSNFTLKIRSTKLEDSAMYFCASSEYGGGDTQYFGPGTRLTVL.

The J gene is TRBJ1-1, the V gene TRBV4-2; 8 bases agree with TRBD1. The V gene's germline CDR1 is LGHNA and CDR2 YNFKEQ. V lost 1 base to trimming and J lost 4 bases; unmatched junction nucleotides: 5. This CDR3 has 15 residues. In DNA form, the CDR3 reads TGTGCCAGCAGCCAAGCCCCCACAGGGGGCACTGAAGCTTTCTTT. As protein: CASSQAPTGGTEAFF.

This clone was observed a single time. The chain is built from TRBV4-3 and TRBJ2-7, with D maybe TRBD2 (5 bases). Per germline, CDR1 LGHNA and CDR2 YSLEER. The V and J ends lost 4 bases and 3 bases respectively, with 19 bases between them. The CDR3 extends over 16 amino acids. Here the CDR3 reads CASSPYWWELNYEQYF. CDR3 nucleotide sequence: TGCGCCAGCAGCCCGTATTGGTGGGAGTTAAACTACGAGCAGTACTTC.

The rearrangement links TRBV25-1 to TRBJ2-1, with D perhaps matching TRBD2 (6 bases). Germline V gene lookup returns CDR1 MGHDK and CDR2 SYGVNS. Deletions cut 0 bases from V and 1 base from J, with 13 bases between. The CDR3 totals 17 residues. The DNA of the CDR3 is TGTGCCAGCAGTGAATATATTAGCGGCCAATCCTACAATGAGCAGTTCTTC. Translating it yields CASSEYISGQSYNEQFF.